One sample yielded the 5 T cell receptor beta chains listed below, sequenced in a study of PD-1 blockade in classical Hodgkin lymphoma. Specified time point: cycle 4 day 1 (C4D1), after more than 5 weeks of nivolumab. Every patient was affected by relapse after autologous stem cell transplantation, while exposure to brentuximab vedotin was not uniform. Purification of CD4+ T cells from thawed PBMCs was achieved by magnetic negative selection. Sequencing was performed with immunoSEQ multiplex PCR; in TCRdb, only in-frame clones are kept and a portion is missing. The sample records about 15,000 clones, approximately 84% being singletons. This specimen consisted of CD4+ T cells from blood, obtained before the fourth cycle of nivolumab. The receptors here all came from a human donor with classical Hodgkin lymphoma.

Comments on this clone: One end of the junction varies from germline; a read error may be responsible. The chain joins TRBV6-5 to TRBJ1-2, with 7 positions matching TRBD1. The CDR3 loop spans 15 amino acids. Germline V gene lookup returns CDR1 MNHEY and CDR2 SVGAGI. This chain's CDR3 is CASSDSRGVNYGYTF. The CDR3 coding sequence is TGTGCCAGCAGTGACTCCAGGGGGGTTAACTATGGCTACACCTTC.

The rearrangement links TRBV2 to TRBJ1-4, with D maybe TRBD1 (5 bases). CDR3 length: 15 residues. V gave up 6 bases and J gave up 5 bases, with 16 bases separating them. Germline-derived CDR1 and CDR2 are SNHLY and FYNNEI. The CDR3 nucleotides are TGTGCCAGCAGCGTTTTGACGGGGGGAAATGAAAAACTGTTTTTT. The encoded protein is CASSVLTGGNEKLFF. Supplemented by reference TRBV2 and TRBJ1-4, the full variable domain reads EPEVTQTPSHQVTQMGQEVILRCVPISNHLYFYWYRQILGQKVEFLVSFYNNEISEKSEIFDDQFSVERPDGSNFTLKIRSTKLEDSAMYFCASSVLTGGNEKLFFGSGTQLSVL.

This clone was picked up a small number of times. The J gene is TRBJ2-3, the V gene TRBV7-6, with D hard to call. In germline, CDR1 is SGHVS, CDR2 FNYEAQ. The V gene lost 5 bases and the J gene lost 0 bases, with 12 bases spanning the gap. This CDR3 region has 15 residues. CDR3 in DNA: TGTGCCAGCAGCCCCCGGCTCCACAGCACAGATACGCAGTATTTT. It specifies CASSPRLHSTDTQYF.

This clone was counted a few times. The chain links TRBV28 to TRBJ1-2, with D uncertain. CDR3 size: 13 residues. Trimming took 4 bases from V and 5 from J, leaving 11 bases between them. Per the germline V gene, CDR1 is MDHEN and CDR2 is SYDVKM. This chain's CDR3 is CASSSSSGYGYTF. Written as DNA, the CDR3 is TGTGCCAGCAGTTCGAGTAGCGGGTATGGCTACACCTTC.

The V gene is TRBV10-2, the J gene TRBJ2-5; D unclear. CDR1 is WSHSY and CDR2 is SAAADI in the germline V gene. Trimming pared 2 bases from V and 5 bases from J, leaving 9 bases between. The CDR3 is 13 amino acids. In nucleotides, the CDR3 is TGCGCCAGCAGTGAGAACACCCTTGAGACCCAGTACTTC. It translates to CASSENTLETQYF.